The T cell receptor (beta chain) described here comes from a study of OX40 agonist ivuxolimab in advanced cancers. Study context: In this cohort, patients received ivuxolimab, an agonistic anti-OX40 (CD134) antibody. Of the patients, three showed partial responses, one with hepatocellular carcinoma and two with cutaneous melanoma.

The V end was cut by 5 bases, the J end by 2 bases, with 12 bases between. Germline CDR1 and CDR2: WSHSY and SAAADI. The CDR3 is made up of 14 amino acids. Repertoires were generated with immunoSEQ multiplex PCR, while TCRdb's copy carries only in-frame clones and drops some. The sample records roughly 70,000 clones, roughly 80% being singletons. This TCR derives from an adult with an advanced solid tumor such as melanoma, head and neck, liver or kidney cancer. The sequencing here drew on CD4+ or CD8+ T cells sorted from blood, taken in a trial of the OX40 agonist ivuxolimab. The chain is built from TRBV10-2 and TRBJ1-1; TRBD1 might be the D (5 bases). CDR3 bases: TGCGCCAGCAGTTTACCGGGACCTAACACTGAAGCTTTCTTT. As protein: CASSLPGPNTEAFF.